This is a list of T cell receptor beta chains from one sample in a study of CXCR3-negative and CXCR3-positive naive CD8 T cells. TCRdb re-called the 5' RACE reads; one entry per CDR3 protein, DNA not given. The sample includes more than 65,000 distinct CDR3 sequences. Sequencing was carried out using naive CXCR3- CD8+ T cells from blood. The receptors derive from a human donor in good health. Some clones in this sample may be carry-over from other donors' samples. Each CDR3 is given with its conserved first and last residue.

CASSFETTYEQYF	TRBJ2-7	TRBV5-1
CASSWTSENTGELFF	TRBJ2-2	TRBV5-1
CASSQEDLAGGYNEQFF	TRBJ2-1	TRBV4-3
CATGRSTGNQPQHF	TRBJ1-5	TRBV6-2/TRBV6-3
CASSQGGRIPYNEQFF	TRBJ2-1	TRBV7-3
CSAWGAGYYEQYF	TRBJ2-7	TRBV29-1
CASSQDLGNTEAFF	TRBJ1-1	TRBV14
CASSVSGGMNTEAFF	TRBJ1-1	TRBV9
CSVCRDYSDTQYF	TRBJ2-3	TRBV29-1
CASSQDFGTVLNTEAFF	TRBJ1-1	TRBV4-1
CASSYSRQGWSYNSPLHF	TRBJ1-6	TRBV6-5
CASSQLGGRDVEQFF	TRBJ2-1	TRBV28
CATSPGGTYEQYF	TRBJ2-7	TRBV15
CASSSGAVGYEQYF	TRBJ2-7	TRBV28
CASSDRGNEQYF	TRBJ2-7	TRBV25-1
CASSLVASLQETQYF	TRBJ2-5	TRBV7-9
CASSGRLAGGPMAPDTQYF	TRBJ2-3	TRBV12-3/TRBV12-4
CASSRSPVDTQYF	TRBJ2-3	TRBV5-1
CASSLGTETQYF	TRBJ2-5	TRBV7-9
CASSLGPGDYNEQFF	TRBJ2-1	TRBV5-1
CASSFSRDRGKAEQFF	TRBJ2-1	TRBV7-9
CASAPPILETQYF	TRBJ2-5	TRBV7-9
CASSQATTGSSYEQYF	TRBJ2-7	TRBV4-1
CASSGGRGQDEAFF	TRBJ1-1	TRBV7-3
CASKVNTGELFF	TRBJ2-2	TRBV6-5
CASSRRDLYNEQFF	TRBJ2-1	TRBV27
CASSQANSYEQYF	TRBJ2-7	TRBV4-1
CASGTGGSYEQYF	TRBJ2-7	TRBV28
CASSPGLNVLTF	TRBJ2-6	TRBV6-5
CASSFRGGIYEQYF	TRBJ2-7	TRBV28
CASSLVGSVTGELFF	TRBJ2-2	TRBV6-2/TRBV6-3
CASIYLSGLAGAWNDNEQFF	TRBJ2-1	TRBV7-3
CASSFGRGSYEQYF	TRBJ2-7	TRBV12-3/TRBV12-4